This T cell receptor beta chain was recorded in a study of CD8+CD57+ T cells in acquired aplastic anemia (dated by TCRdb to 2017 to 2018). Background on the whole study: On average, sorted CD4+ and CD8+ cells yielded approximately 3 ug of extracted DNA, with a range of about 0.17 to 27.4 ug. CD8+CD57+ expansion was defined as frequency above the mean frequency observed in healthy subjects.

Patients chosen for sequencing had shown expansion of CD8+CD57+ cells by flow cytometry. Severe acquired aplastic anemia was diagnosed in all patients according to International Study of Aplastic Anemia and Agranulocytosis and Camitta criteria. Patients had received no therapy at the time of blood sampling. The study deep-sequenced TCR repertoires of sorted CD4+ and CD8+ blood T cells from severe aplastic anemia patients and healthy subjects. Patients were enrolled in the USA under clinicaltrials.gov protocols 00001620, 01623167, 00001397, 00071045, 00081523 and 00961064. Ficoll-Paque density gradient centrifugation was used to isolate peripheral blood mononuclear cells. Before DNA extraction, CD4+ and CD8+ T cells were sorted with FACS or magnetic beads. The CDR3, cysteine through phenylalanine, is 15 amino acids long. The only DNA kept is the CDR3, 45 bases in frame from the first base. Per the germline V gene (reference sequence), LNHDA is the CDR1 and SQIVND is the CDR2. Here V drops 4 bases and J drops 3 bases, and the junction holds 7 bases not matched to any gene.

Genomic DNA served as template for TCR beta VDJ combination and CDR3 sequence profiling. An Illumina HiSeq 2000 was used for TCR repertoire sequencing. The study's own analysis went as follows. TRBV/TRBJ rearrangement plots, CDR3 size and DJ length profiles, and Simpson's diversity index were used to evaluate the repertoires. The most abundant DNA sequence in the deep sequencing data was defined as the immunodominant clone. CDR3 amino acid sequences were screened for sharing across subjects and were compared with published repertoires and the VDJdb database. In TCRdb, the public reads were trimmed at Q25 with fastp and aligned with MiXCR, with productive beta chains retained. CDR3 protein duplicates are merged, each entry listing the most common genes and DNA. The V and J calls here are based on TCRdb, not the publication. Here the sample has approximately 180,000 distinct CDR3 sequences; about 60% occur a single time. The ten biggest clones cover approximately 42% of the sample.

Comment on this clonotype: Its antigen is currently not known. No much larger clone exists at a distance of one base, and base qualities are not known.

Study-level results and caveats: CD8+ Simpson's diversity did not differ significantly between patients and healthy controls (P=0.060). Twenty-nine CD8+ CDR3 sequences were found in both patients and controls but appeared to be highly expressed in patients and within the immunodominant clones of the patients.

The chain couples TRBV19 to TRBJ2-7; 9 middle bases align to TRBD2. The sequence was obtained from a human donor with aplastic anemia. The sequenced material came from sorted CD4+, CD8+, or CD8+CD57+ T cells (not recorded which) from PBMCs. The CDR3 region has the sequence CASSTALSGSYEQYF. The base sequence is TGTGCCAGTAGTACAGCCCTTAGCGGGAGCTACGAGCAGTACTTC.